This T cell receptor (beta chain) emerged from a study of early T cells in non-severe SARS-CoV-2 infection. Germline V gives CDR1 DFQATT, CDR2 SNEGSKA (reference sequence). V dropped 1 base and J dropped 5 bases, with 14 bases sitting between them. The length of the CDR3 is 14 residues. TCRdb reprocessed the 5' RACE reads via MiXCR and lists one record per CDR3 protein. Of 75,000 to 90,000 distinct CDR3 sequences detected, 14% to 15% appear once; the ten largest clones hold 4.5% to 7%. The receptor was isolated from an adult who was a healthcare worker with PCR-confirmed SARS-CoV-2 infection or an uninfected control (not recorded which). This chain links TRBV20-1 with TRBJ2-5; the D gene is possibly TRBD2 (6 bases). Input material: whole blood. CDR3 residues: CSARVPGEVETQYF. The DNA of the CDR3 is TGCAGTGCTAGAGTGCCCGGGGAGGTTGAGACCCAGTACTTC.